This T cell receptor (beta chain) emerged from a study of blood T cells in healthy people across ages. The V end lost 5 bases, the J end lost 7 bases, and 17 bases lay between the germline ends. The CDR3 sequence is 14 residues long. Germline CDR1 and CDR2: LGHNA and YNFKEQ. With a J-beta primer mix and a sample-barcoded 5' primer, a second PCR ran 7 to 11 cycles. One entry per CDR3 protein, called by TCRdb with MiXCR from the 5' RACE reads. The top ten hold roughly 20% of the sample, which has hundreds of thousands of distinct CDR3 sequences, roughly 60% seen once. The TCR sequence derives from a man aged 25-45 years in good health. Sequencing was done on a sample of blood. The chain uses TRBV4-2 and TRBJ1-2; tentative D call: TRBD1 (5 bases). The CDR3 is CASSFDITGSGYTF. The CDR3 nucleotides read TGTGCCAGCAGCTTCGATATTACAGGATCTGGCTACACCTTC.